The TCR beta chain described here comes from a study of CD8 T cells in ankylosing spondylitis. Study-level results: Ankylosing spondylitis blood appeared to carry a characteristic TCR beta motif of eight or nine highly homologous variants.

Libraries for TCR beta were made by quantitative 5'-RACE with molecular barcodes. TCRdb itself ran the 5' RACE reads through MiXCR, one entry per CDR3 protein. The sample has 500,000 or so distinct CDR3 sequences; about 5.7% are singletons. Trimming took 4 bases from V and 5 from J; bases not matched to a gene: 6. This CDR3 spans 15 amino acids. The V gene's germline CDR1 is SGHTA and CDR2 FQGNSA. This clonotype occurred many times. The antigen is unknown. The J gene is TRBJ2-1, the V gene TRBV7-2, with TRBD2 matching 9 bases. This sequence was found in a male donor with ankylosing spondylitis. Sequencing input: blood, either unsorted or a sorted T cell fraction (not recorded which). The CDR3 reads CASSSTSGRDNEQFF. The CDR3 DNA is TGTGCCAGCAGCTCGACTAGCGGTAGAGACAATGAGCAGTTCTTC.